The source of this T cell receptor beta chain is a study of T-cell reconstitution after alpha-beta-depleted transplantation in children. This sample's TCRbeta library carried unique molecular identifier barcodes. TCRdb independently ran MiXCR on the PCR reads; one entry per CDR3 protein. The table shows roughly 500,000 distinct CDR3 sequences, with approximately 20% occurring only once. Trimming took 4 bases from V and 0 from J, leaving 7 bases between them. Looked up from germline, CDR1 is MGHRA and CDR2 is YSYEKL. The CDR3 totals 13 residues. In its sample, this clonotype was seen a few times. The chain has TRBV4-1 and TRBJ2-7; no clear D gene. The material sequenced was PBMCs from the stem cell graft donor, taken from the stem cell graft. This receptor was obtained from a human donor who donated a stem cell graft to a child with acute lymphoblastic leukemia. The CDR3 sequence is CASSRVSSYEQYF. The CDR3 DNA follows: TGCGCCAGCAGCCGCGTTAGCTCCTACGAGCAGTACTTC.